The present T cell receptor (beta chain) was sequenced within a study of blood T cell repertoires in COVID-19. Authors' methods: Estimation of nucleated cell counts was performed using reference gene primer amplification. Repertoires were generated with immunoSEQ multiplex PCR, while TCRdb's copy carries only in-frame clones and drops some. D and trimming come from the DNA, and the V and J calls and clone size come from that table. There are nearly 55,000 clones in the sample; over 70% occur only once, and under 15% lies in the top ten. The CDR3 totals 14 residues. V trimming: 11 bases; J trimming: 7 bases; junction bases outside the gene matches: 13. The germline gives CDR1 ENHRY, CDR2 SYGVKD.

The TCR sequence derives from a human donor with active or convalescent COVID-19. The donor label of this sample is uncertain. The V call is TRBV10-3, the J call TRBJ2-1; 8 bases map to TRBD2. The specimen sequenced was peripheral blood. The CDR3 sequence is CASNPTGGHNEQFF. CDR3 nucleotides: TGTGCCTCCAACCCAACGGGAGGGCATAATGAGCAGTTCTTC.